This T cell receptor beta chain comes out of a study of beta chain features in type 1 diabetes. Study details: There was similarity between patients and healthy donors in age, gender and cell yields.

Comments on this clone: Its matching antigen is unknown.

V dropped 10 bases and J dropped 7 bases, with 13 bases sitting between them. The germline V gene has CDR1 SNHLY and CDR2 FYNNEI. The CDR3 length is 11 residues. Study-wide findings and caveats: Shorter TCRB CDR3s, moderately but significantly so, were found in Type 1 diabetes patients in all four CD4+ subsets.

The isolated RNA, all of it, was reverse transcribed, so expressed TCRB transcripts were what got sequenced. TCRdb keeps only in-frame clones here, not all; method: immunoSEQ multiplex PCR. Of roughly 700,000 clones detected, roughly 12% appear once; the ten largest clones hold 0.022%. J is TRBJ1-1 and V is TRBV2; D possibly corresponds to TRBD1 (6 bases). This TCR was recovered from a man younger than 30 with type 1 diabetes. The specimen was naive CD4+ T cells from blood. CDR3 sequence: CATQGWSEAFF. The CDR3 DNA reads TGTGCCACCCAGGGGTGGAGTGAAGCTTTCTTT.